The present T cell receptor beta chain was sequenced within a study of CD8+ T cells in alopecia areata. CDR3 length equals 13 residues. Trimming took off 8 bases at V and 9 bases at J, with 19 bases between the two ends. The germline V gene has CDR1 SGHTA and CDR2 FQGNSA. The sample's treatment: oral pan-JAK inhibitor, 5-10 mg twice daily. Alopecia areata patients gave lesional scalp punch biopsies and peripheral blood samples. CD4+ and CD8+ T cells were sorted from PBMCs stained for CD3, CD4 and CD8. TCR sequencing used cDNA made by reverse transcription of extracted RNA. Produced via immunoSEQ multiplex PCR; TCRdb's table is partial and in-frame only. Among some 200,000 clones listed, 50% to 60% were seen once.

The sequenced sample was CD4+ T cells sorted from blood, obtained at week 4, from a patient treated with tofacitinib. This chain links TRBV7-2 with TRBJ2-5; D might be TRBD2 (7 bases). The source of this sequence is a human donor with alopecia areata. CDR3 sequence (DNA): TGTGCCAGCGTCGGTGGGGGGGGCTCGGCCCAGTACTTC. Amino acids: CASVGGGGSAQYF.